The 28 T cell receptor beta chains presented below share a single source sample, sequenced in a study of blood T cell repertoires in COVID-19. Produced via immunoSEQ multiplex PCR; TCRdb's table is partial and in-frame only. The table lists 150,000 or so clones, 85% to 90% of them singletons. Sequenced input: peripheral blood. Receptor source: an older woman with COVID-19, enrolled during active disease.

The rearrangement links TRBV28 to TRBJ1-1; a possible D gene is TRBD1 (5 bases). V was shortened by 6 bases and J by 0 bases, with 8 bases between the two germline ends. The CDR3 is 13 amino acids. CDR1 MDHEN and CDR2 SYDVKM come from the germline V gene. Here the CDR3 reads CASRGLVNTEAFF. The CDR3 DNA follows: TGTGCCAGCAGGGGGCTGGTGAACACTGAAGCTTTCTTT. Filled out from reference TRBV28 and TRBJ1-1, the complete variable domain reads DVKVTQSSRYLVKRTGEKVFLECVQDMDHENMFWYRQDPGLGLRLIYFSYDVKMKEKGDIPEGYSVSREKKERFSLILESASTNQTSMYLCASRGLVNTEAFFGQGTRLTVV.

The chain uses TRBV19 and TRBJ1-5, with D hard to call. Trimming took 6 bases from V and 4 from J, leaving 13 bases between them. Germline loops: CDR1 LNHDA, CDR2 SQIVND (reference sequence). There are 14 residues in the CDR3. The DNA for the CDR3 is TGTGCCAGTAGCCGGGATTTCGGGAATCAGCCCCAGCATTTT. This gives the protein CASSRDFGNQPQHF.

This clone was observed a handful of times. This chain connects TRBV5-1 to TRBJ1-2; 7 bases map to TRBD1. Germline V gives CDR1 SGHRS, CDR2 YFSETQ. The CDR3 loop spans 15 amino acids. With V trimmed by 0 bases and J by 4 bases, 6 bases remained unmatched. CDR3 region: CASSLEGQTFYGYTF. Here the CDR3 DNA reads TGCGCCAGCAGCTTGGAGGGACAGACATTCTATGGCTACACCTTC. The full variable domain, in which reference TRBV5-1 and TRBJ1-2 provide the parts outside the CDR3, is KAGVTQTPRYLIKTRGQQVTLSCSPISGHRSVSWYQQTPGQGLQFLFEYFSETQRNKGNFPGRFSGRQFSNSRSEMNVSTLELGDSALYLCASSLEGQTFYGYTFGSGTRLTVV.

The chain employs TRBV18 and TRBJ1-3, with 8 bases matching TRBD1. Germline values: CDR1 KGHSH, CDR2 LQKENI. This CDR3 has 14 amino acids. J was trimmed by 3 bases and V by 8 bases; bases with no gene match: 6. The CDR3 DNA reads TGTGCCAGCGGACAGGGTCTGGATGGAAACACCATATATTTT. Protein sequence: CASGQGLDGNTIYF.

This clone was counted only a few times. The chain recombines TRBV7-9 with TRBJ2-1; perhaps TRBD2 as D (6 bases). Germline CDR1 reads SEHNR; CDR2 reads FQNEAQ (reference sequence). Between the trimmed V and J ends, which lost 5 bases and 9 bases, there was a span of 20 bases. This CDR3 comprises 15 residues. The CDR3 DNA reads as TGTGCCAGCAGCGAAGAGGGTGGACTAACTTTTGAGCAGTTCTTC. Translated: CASSEEGGLTFEQFF.

The J gene is TRBJ2-7, the V gene TRBV28; perhaps TRBD1 as D (6 bases). CDR3 length: 16 residues. Trimming took off 3 bases at V and 3 bases at J, with 18 bases between the two ends. Germline assignment: CDR1 MDHEN and CDR2 SYDVKM. CDR3 bases: TGTGCCAGCAGTTTTGTTCGAACAGGGTCTAGCTACGAGCAGTACTTC. It yields the protein CASSFVRTGSSYEQYF.

CDR3 loop: CASSEYRGAGELFF. CDR3 nucleotide sequence: TGTGCCAGCAGTGAATACAGGGGGGCCGGGGAGCTGTTTTTT. The chain joins TRBV25-1 to TRBJ2-2, with D possibly matching TRBD1 (7 bases). The CDR3 length is 14 residues. V lost 0 bases to trimming and J lost 6 bases, with 8 bases between them. The V gene's germline CDR1 is MGHDK and CDR2 SYGVNS.

In this sample, this clone turned up a few times. The gene calls are TRBV25-1 and TRBJ1-2; D not certain. The CDR3 runs 13 residues. The V end was cut by 3 bases, the J end by 2 bases, with 7 bases between. Per the germline V gene, CDR1 is MGHDK and CDR2 is SYGVNS. The CDR3 coding sequence is TGTGCCAGCAGTGATCCAGTCAACTATGGCTACACCTTC. The encoded protein is CASSDPVNYGYTF.

This chain links TRBV28 with TRBJ1-1; D is unclear. Germline assignment: CDR1 MDHEN and CDR2 SYDVKM. V was cut by 5 bases and J by 5 bases, with 18 bases left in between. This CDR3 has 15 residues. This CDR3 is CASSQWNLVRTEAFF. The CDR3 DNA follows: TGTGCCAGCAGTCAGTGGAACCTGGTGAGGACTGAAGCTTTCTTT. Full variable domain (missing parts from reference TRBV28 and TRBJ1-1): DVKVTQSSRYLVKRTGEKVFLECVQDMDHENMFWYRQDPGLGLRLIYFSYDVKMKEKGDIPEGYSVSREKKERFSLILESASTNQTSMYLCASSQWNLVRTEAFFGQGTRLTVV.

The V gene is TRBV24-1, the J gene TRBJ2-3; 11 bases agree with TRBD2. The CDR3 runs to 18 residues. V shed 4 bases and J 1 base; nucleotides not matched to a gene: 9. CDR1 is KGHDR, CDR2 SFDVKD, per germline. CDR3 region: CATSDPTLAGGGTDTQYF. CDR3 DNA: TGTGCCACCAGTGACCCGACCTTAGCGGGGGGGGGCACAGATACGCAGTATTTT.

Only one count was recorded for this clone. This chain links TRBV15 with TRBJ2-3; D is perhaps TRBD1 (6 bases). Trimming pared 1 base from V and 8 bases from J, leaving 13 bases between. Germline CDR1 reads LNHNV; CDR2 reads YYDKDF (reference sequence). The CDR3 totals 14 residues. For the CDR3, the DNA is TGTGCCACCAGCAGAGCGGGACAAGAAATTACGCAGTATTTT. This encodes CATSRAGQEITQYF.

The V gene is TRBV7-2, the J gene TRBJ1-2; no reliable D call. Germline CDR1 SGHTA, CDR2 FQGNSA. V was pared by 0 bases and J by 7 bases, with 9 bases between. The CDR3 extends over 13 amino acids. The CDR3 sequence: CASSLAAAPGYTF. In DNA form, the CDR3 reads TGTGCCAGCAGCTTAGCTGCGGCTCCTGGCTACACCTTC.

J is TRBJ2-3 and V is TRBV29-1; 12 nucleotides line up with TRBD2. This CDR3 has 16 amino acids. J lost 9 bases, V lost 5 bases, and 15 bases had no gene match. Germline CDR1 reads SQVTM; CDR2 reads ANQGSEA. The CDR3 DNA reads TGCAGCGTTCCGATCGATACTAGCGGGGGGATCCTCACGCAGTATTTT. This translates into CSVPIDTSGGILTQYF.

This chain links TRBV7-8 with TRBJ1-5, with a weak D call TRBD1 (5 bases). Per germline, CDR1 SGHVS and CDR2 FQNEAQ. Trimming stripped 5 bases from V and 0 bases from J, with 17 bases between. The CDR3 totals 17 residues. In DNA, the CDR3 is TGTGCCAGCAGCCCCACTTGGGGAAGGGGTAGCAATCAGCCCCAGCATTTT. Amino acid sequence: CASSPTWGRGSNQPQHF.

The chain is built from TRBV5-6 and TRBJ1-2; D gene uncertain. Trimming cost V 6 bases and J 3 bases, with 18 bases left between them. From germline, CDR1 is SGHDT and CDR2 YYEEEE. This CDR3 region has 15 residues. The CDR3 bases are TGTGCCAGCATTCCTTCCCTGGGCCTCGACTATGGCTACACCTTC. Amino acid sequence: CASIPSLGLDYGYTF. Complete variable domain (other parts from reference TRBV5-6 and TRBJ1-2): DAGVTQSPTHLIKTRGQQVTLRCSPKSGHDTVSWYQQALGQGPQFIFQYYEEEERQRGNFPDRFSGHQFPNYSSELNVNALLLGDSALYLCASIPSLGLDYGYTFGSGTRLTVV.

The CDR3 loop reads CASRPSGDTQYF. CDR3 DNA: TGTGCCAGTAGGCCGTCGGGGGATACGCAGTATTTT. The rearrangement links TRBV19 to TRBJ2-3; a weak D match, TRBD2 (5 bases). Trimming stripped 6 bases from V and 6 bases from J, with 10 bases between. CDR1 and CDR2 from the germline V gene are LNHDA and SQIVND (reference sequence). The CDR3 is made up of 12 amino acids. Based on the CDR3 plus reference TRBV19 and TRBJ2-3, the full variable domain is DGGITQSPKYLFRKEGQNVTLSCEQNLNHDAMYWYRQDPGQGLRLIYYSQIVNDFQKGDIAEGYSVSREKKESFPLTVTSAQKNPTAFYLCASRPSGDTQYFGPGTRLTVL.

The rearrangement joins TRBV7-9 to TRBJ2-1; 16 bases fit TRBD2. Germline lookup yields CDR1 SEHNR and CDR2 FQNEAQ (reference sequence). V trimming: 7 bases; J trimming: 10 bases; junction bases outside the gene matches: 1. CDR3 length: 13 residues. The CDR3 DNA is TGTGCCAGCACGGGACTAGCGGGGGGGGAGCAGTTCTTC. Translation gives CASTGLAGGEQFF.

The V gene is TRBV10-2, the J gene TRBJ1-6, with D perhaps matching TRBD1 (5 bases). V lost 6 bases, J lost 7 bases, and 13 bases lay in between. Germline V lookup: CDR1 WSHSY, CDR2 SAAADI. This CDR3 is built from 14 residues. As DNA, the CDR3 is TGCGCCAGCAGCCTCAGGGCGAACAATTCACCCCTCCACTTT. This codes for CASSLRANNSPLHF.

J is TRBJ1-3 and V is TRBV5-1, with D maybe TRBD1 (6 bases). This CDR3 comprises 16 residues. Between the trimmed V and J ends, which lost 3 bases and 3 bases, there was a span of 16 bases. CDR1 is SGHRS, CDR2 YFSETQ, per germline. The CDR3 DNA follows: TGCGCCAGCAGCTCCCGAGACCCAGGGGTTGGAAACACCATATATTTT. It translates to CASSSRDPGVGNTIYF.

The CDR3 sequence is CASSGDITYEQYF. The CDR3 nucleotides are TGTGCCAGCAGCGGGGACATCACCTACGAGCAGTACTTC. The chain employs TRBV2 and TRBJ2-7; possible D gene TRBD1, 6 bases. Germline CDR1 reads SNHLY; CDR2 reads FYNNEI. CDR3 length equals 13 residues. With 6 bases removed from V and 2 bases from J, the gap between germline ends came to 11 bases. Full variable domain (rest looked up from reference TRBV2 and TRBJ2-7): EPEVTQTPSHQVTQMGQEVILRCVPISNHLYFYWYRQILGQKVEFLVSFYNNEISEKSEIFDDQFSVERPDGSNFTLKIRSTKLEDSAMYFCASSGDITYEQYFGPGTRLTVT.

The gene calls are TRBV7-2 and TRBJ2-1; 10 bases line up with TRBD2. Trimming removed 5 bases from V and 0 bases from J; junction bases left unmatched: 10. CDR3 length: 18 residues. The germline CDR1 and CDR2 sequences are SGHTA and FQGNSA. The CDR3 DNA is TGTGCCAGCAGCCCAGGCGGTAGCGGGGGGAGCTCCTACAATGAGCAGTTCTTC. It yields the protein CASSPGGSGGSSYNEQFF. Drawing the rest from reference TRBV7-2 and TRBJ2-1, the complete variable domain is GAGVSQSPSNKVTEKGKDVELRCDPISGHTALYWYRQSLGQGLEFLIYFQGNSAPDKSGLPSDRFSAERTGGSVSTLTIQRTQQEDSAVYLCASSPGGSGGSSYNEQFFGPGTRLTVL.

This chain uses TRBV10-3 with TRBJ2-3; 10 bases are shared with TRBD1. CDR3 length equals 15 residues. Germline CDR1 is ENHRY and CDR2 is SYGVKD. V lost 5 bases to trimming and J lost 1 base; unmatched junction nucleotides: 3. The CDR3 sequence is CAISTGTGGTDTQYF. DNA of the CDR3: TGTGCCATCAGTACCGGGACAGGGGGCACAGATACGCAGTATTTT.

The chain employs TRBV5-1 and TRBJ2-5; 8 positions match TRBD2. This CDR3 region has 15 residues. In germline, CDR1 is SGHRS, CDR2 YFSETQ. The ends lost 7 bases at V and 3 bases at J; junction bases unmatched: 11. The CDR3 is CASVYSGGKKETQYF. Written as DNA, the CDR3 is TGCGCCAGCGTTTACAGCGGGGGAAAAAAAGAGACCCAGTACTTC.

V gene TRBV12-3 or TRBV12-4 combines with J gene TRBJ1-3; D gene uncertain. Trimming pared 7 bases from V and 5 bases from J, leaving 6 bases between. The CDR3 is 11 residues long. The CDR3 spells CASTARNTIYF. CDR3 nucleotides: TGTGCCAGCACCGCGAGAAACACCATATATTTT.

V is TRBV5-4 and J is TRBJ2-5, with TRBD1 matching 10 bases. This CDR3 region has 16 residues. The germline V gene has CDR1 SGHNT and CDR2 YYREEE (reference sequence). V shed 3 bases and J 4 bases; nucleotides not matched to a gene: 9. CDR3 amino acids: CASSWKSGTGAETQYF. CDR3 DNA sequence: TGTGCCAGCAGCTGGAAATCCGGGACAGGGGCAGAGACCCAGTACTTC.

CDR3 bases: TGTGCCAGTAGTACCCACTCGACAGGGCCCTACGAGCAGTACTTC. This sequence encodes CASSTHSTGPYEQYF. This chain uses TRBV19 with TRBJ2-7; TRBD1 matches at 7 bases. Germline loops: CDR1 LNHDA, CDR2 SQIVND (reference sequence). The CDR3 is 15 amino acids. Trimming removed 4 bases from V and 2 bases from J; junction bases left unmatched: 8.

V and J are TRBV6-5 and TRBJ2-5; TRBD1 is a possible D gene (5 bases). The V and J ends lost 0 bases and 3 bases respectively, with 5 bases between them. The CDR3 sequence is 13 residues long. CDR1 MNHEY and CDR2 SVGAGI come from the germline V gene. The CDR3 DNA reads as TGTGCCAGCAGTTACTCAGGGGAAGAGACCCAGTACTTC. Translation: CASSYSGEETQYF.

Comment on this clone: At one end, the junction sequence differs from germline, possibly due to a read error. The V gene is TRBV18, the J gene TRBJ1-1; D gene ambiguous. Germline V gene lookup returns CDR1 KGHSH and CDR2 LQKENI. The CDR3 is 13 amino acids. This chain's CDR3 is CASSPNMKTEAFF. The DNA of the CDR3 is TGTGCCAGCTCACCGAACATGAAGACTGAAGCTTTCTTT.